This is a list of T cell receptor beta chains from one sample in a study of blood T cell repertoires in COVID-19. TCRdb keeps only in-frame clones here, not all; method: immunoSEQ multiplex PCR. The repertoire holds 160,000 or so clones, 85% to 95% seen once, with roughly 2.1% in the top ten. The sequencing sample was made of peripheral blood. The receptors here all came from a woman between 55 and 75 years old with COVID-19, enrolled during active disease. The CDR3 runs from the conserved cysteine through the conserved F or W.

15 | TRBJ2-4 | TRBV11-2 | CASSLMGQGSNIQYF
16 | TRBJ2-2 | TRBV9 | CASSYSNRGNTGELFF
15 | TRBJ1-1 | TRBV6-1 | CASSEAWAGGPEAFF
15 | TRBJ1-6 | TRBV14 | CASREGGEIGSPLHF
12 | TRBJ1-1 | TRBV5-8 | CASAGMNTEAFF
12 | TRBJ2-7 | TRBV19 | CASRDRLREQYF
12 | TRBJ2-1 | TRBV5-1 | CASSLVYNEQFF
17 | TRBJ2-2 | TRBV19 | CASSPAGRGKNTGELFF
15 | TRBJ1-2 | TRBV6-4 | CASRDTGGTLYGYTF
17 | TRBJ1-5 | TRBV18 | CASSLLTVGRSNQPQHF
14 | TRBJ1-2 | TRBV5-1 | CASSLVGSQRGYTF
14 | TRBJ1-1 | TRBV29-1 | CSVDRTELNTEAFF
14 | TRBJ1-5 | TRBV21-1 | CASTRGSGLQPQHF
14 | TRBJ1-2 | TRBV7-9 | CASSRDRGKLGYTF
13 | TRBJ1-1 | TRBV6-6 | CASSYGQNTEAFF
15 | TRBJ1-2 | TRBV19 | CASSINPRGTYGYTF
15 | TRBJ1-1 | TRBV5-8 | CASSLMSGVNTEAFF
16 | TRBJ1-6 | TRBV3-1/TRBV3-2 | CASSLLGEGTRSPLHF
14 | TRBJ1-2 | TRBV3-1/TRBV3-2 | CASSRRQGYYGYTF
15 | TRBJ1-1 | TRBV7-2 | CASSLVGQPNTEAFF